This entry features one TCR beta chain sequence. This record belongs to a study of T cells in Graves' hyperthyroidism and ophthalmopathy. Per the germline V gene, CDR1 is SGHRS and CDR2 is YFSETQ. The J segment lost 0 bases and the V segment lost 0 bases, leaving 3 bases of the junction unmatched. CDR3 size: 17 residues. Using RNA transcripts as the source, TCR beta CDR3 regions were amplified. HTBI primers drove first-round RT-PCR of the TCR CDR3. One entry per CDR3 protein results from TCRdb running MiXCR on the multiplex PCR reads. Among around 600,000 distinct CDR3 sequences listed, about 14% were seen once.

Material for sequencing was blood. The sequence derives from a woman aged 50 to 60 with Graves' ophthalmopathy. The gene calls are TRBV5-1 and TRBJ1-1; 12 bases are a match to TRBD1. The CDR3: CASSLEGQGALNTEAFF. The CDR3, as DNA: TGCGCCAGCAGCTTGGAGGGACAGGGGGCCCTGAACACTGAAGCTTTCTTT.